Following are 3 T cell receptor beta chains from one sample sequenced in a study of OX40 agonist ivuxolimab in advanced cancers. The table came from immunoSEQ multiplex PCR; TCRdb's copy has only in-frame clones and leaves some out. The data hold roughly 58,000 clones, with 77% observed a single time. The material was CD4+ or CD8+ T cells sorted from blood, obtained in a trial of the OX40 agonist ivuxolimab. These receptors were obtained from an adult with an advanced solid tumor such as melanoma, head and neck, liver or kidney cancer.

This clone was observed once. The chain recombines TRBV27 with TRBJ2-7, with TRBD1 matching 8 bases. CDR1 and CDR2 from the germline V gene are MNHEY and SMNVEV (reference sequence). The V segment lost 7 bases and the J segment 5 bases; nucleotides outside the gene matches: 1. This CDR3 is built from 11 residues. As DNA, the CDR3 is TGTGCCAGCAACAGGGGGAACGAGCAGTACTTC. The encoded protein is CASNRGNEQYF.

This clone was seen a handful of times. The rearrangement joins TRBV30 to TRBJ2-3; the match to TRBD1 covers 7 bases. The germline gives CDR1 GTSNPN, CDR2 SVGIG (reference sequence). The J segment lost 0 bases and the V segment lost 2 bases, leaving 2 bases of the junction unmatched. The length of the CDR3 is 14 residues. The CDR3 DNA sequence: TGTGCCTGGAGTAAGGGGGCCAGCACAGATACGCAGTATTTT. Translation: CAWSKGASTDTQYF.

The chain employs TRBV10-3 and TRBJ1-1, with D perhaps matching TRBD1 (6 bases). The CDR3 length is 16 residues. V was cut by 6 bases and J by 1 base, with 18 bases left in between. Germline assignment: CDR1 ENHRY and CDR2 SYGVKD. DNA for the CDR3: TGTGCCATCAGCTTAGTTTTACAGGGACCGAACACTGAAGCTTTCTTT. Encoded protein: CAISLVLQGPNTEAFF.